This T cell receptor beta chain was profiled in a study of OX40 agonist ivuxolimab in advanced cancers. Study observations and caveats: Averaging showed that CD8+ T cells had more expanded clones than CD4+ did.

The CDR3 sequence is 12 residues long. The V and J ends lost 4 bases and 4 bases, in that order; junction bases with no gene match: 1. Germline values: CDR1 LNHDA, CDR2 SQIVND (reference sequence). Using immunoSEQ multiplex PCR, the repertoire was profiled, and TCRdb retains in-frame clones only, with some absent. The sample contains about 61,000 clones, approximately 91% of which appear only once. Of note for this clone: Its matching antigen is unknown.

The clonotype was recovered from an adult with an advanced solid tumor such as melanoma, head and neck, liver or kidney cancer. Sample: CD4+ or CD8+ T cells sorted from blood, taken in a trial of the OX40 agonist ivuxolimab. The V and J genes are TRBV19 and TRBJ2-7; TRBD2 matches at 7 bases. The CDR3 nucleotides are TGTGCCAGTAGTAGGGGGGGATACGAGCAGTACTTC. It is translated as CASSRGGYEQYF.